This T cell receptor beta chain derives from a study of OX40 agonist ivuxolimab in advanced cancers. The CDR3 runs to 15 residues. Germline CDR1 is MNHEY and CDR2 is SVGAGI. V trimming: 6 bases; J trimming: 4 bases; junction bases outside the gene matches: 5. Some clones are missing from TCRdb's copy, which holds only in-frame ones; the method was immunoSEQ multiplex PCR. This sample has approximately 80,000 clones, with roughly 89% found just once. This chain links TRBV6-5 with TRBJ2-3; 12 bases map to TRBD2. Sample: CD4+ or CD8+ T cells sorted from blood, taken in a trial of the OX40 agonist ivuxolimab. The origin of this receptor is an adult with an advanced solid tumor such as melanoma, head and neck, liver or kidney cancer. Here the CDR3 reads CASRPLAGGADTQYF. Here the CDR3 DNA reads TGTGCCAGCAGACCACTAGCGGGAGGCGCAGATACGCAGTATTTT.